This T cell receptor beta chain emerged from a study of tissue T cells after allogeneic stem cell transplantation. Whole-study findings and limits: This small cohort was clinically heterogeneous, and sampling depth was a limitation. In patients and mice, blood and spleen missed much of tissue repertoire.

In the case of this clone: The target antigen is unknown. Each gene name is a mouse one. The read comes to an end 1 residue before the CDR3 does, leaving the germline J gene to fill in the end.

Repertoires were generated with immunoSEQ multiplex PCR, while TCRdb's copy carries only in-frame clones and drops some. The sample holds approximately 9,000 clones, roughly 34% seen once. Sample time point: mouse harvest day 14 after allogeneic transplant. Mouse grafts combined 10^7 T-cell-depleted bone marrow cells with 10^6 splenic CD5+ T cells. The CDR3 length is 15 residues. With 2 bases clipped from V and 3 bases from J, the junction kept 3 bases outside the gene matches. CDR1 NSQYPW and CDR2 LRSPGD come from the germline V gene (reference sequence). The rearrangement links TRBV1 to TRBJ2-3, with 9 bases aligning to TRBD2. This TCR came from a female BALB/c mouse given C57BL/6 T cells with graft-versus-host disease after an allogeneic hematopoietic cell transplant. Sequencing used skin. The sequenced CDR3 bases are TGCACCTGCAGTGCACCCCTGGGGGGGGCAGAAACGCTGTAT. This translates into CTCSAPLGGAETLY. The full CDR3 protein reads CTCSAPLGGAETLYF.